A single sample gave rise to the 30 T cell receptor beta chains below, sequenced in a study of blood T cell repertoires in COVID-19. TCRdb keeps only in-frame clones here, not all; method: immunoSEQ multiplex PCR. Of around 150,000 clones listed, about 87% are singletons. Sequenced material: peripheral blood. The receptors originated from a woman aged 40 to 50 with acute or convalescent COVID-19.

The rearrangement joins TRBV6-5 to TRBJ1-4; D gene unclear. The CDR3 consists of 15 residues. From germline, CDR1 is MNHEY and CDR2 SVGAGI. V lost 2 bases and J lost 4, with 11 bases in between. In nucleotides, the CDR3 is TGTGCCAGCAGTTACACCGGAGCCGATAATGAAAAACTGTTTTTT. Protein: CASSYTGADNEKLFF.

CDR3 sequence (DNA): TGTGCCAGCAGGCGGACAGGGTACTCCTACGAGCAGTACTTC. This encodes CASRRTGYSYEQYF. The rearrangement links TRBV6-5 to TRBJ2-7; TRBD1 matches at 8 bases. Unmatched junction bases numbered 4, after V lost 6 bases and J lost 0 bases. The CDR3 covers 14 residues. The germline V gene has CDR1 MNHEY and CDR2 SVGAGI.

This clone was observed a few times. The rearrangement uses TRBV4-1 and TRBJ1-1, with a possible D match to TRBD1 (5 bases). V gave up 1 base and J gave up 4 bases, with 13 bases separating them. Germline CDR1 reads MGHRA; CDR2 reads YSYEKL. The CDR3 spans 15 residues. The CDR3 loop reads CASSQARGRATEAFF. DNA of the CDR3: TGCGCCAGCAGCCAAGCTCGCGGCAGGGCCACTGAAGCTTTCTTT.

The chain links TRBV4-3 to TRBJ1-1; a possible D gene is TRBD1 (5 bases). The CDR3 loop spans 15 amino acids. Germline CDR1 LGHNA, CDR2 YSLEER. Trimming cost V 0 bases and J 1 base, with 9 bases left between them. The CDR3 loop is CASSQERRENTEAFF. The CDR3 DNA is TGCGCCAGCAGCCAAGAGCGCAGGGAGAACACTGAAGCTTTCTTT.

This clone was observed once. The chain uses TRBV18 and TRBJ2-3, with D unclear. From germline, CDR1 is KGHSH and CDR2 LQKENI. The CDR3 length is 12 residues. The V end lost 5 bases, the J end lost 1 base, and 4 bases lay between the germline ends. The CDR3 region has the DNA TGTGCCAGCTCAACTGGCACAGATACGCAGTATTTT. It codes for CASSTGTDTQYF.

V usage is TRBV5-5 and J usage is TRBJ2-3, with TRBD2 identical over 9 bases. The CDR3 spans 16 residues. Germline values: CDR1 SGHKS, CDR2 YYEKEE (reference sequence). With V trimmed by 2 bases and J by 0 bases, 4 bases remained unmatched. CDR3 amino acids: CASSFRLAGSTDTQYF. CDR3 in DNA: TGTGCCAGCAGCTTTAGGCTAGCGGGAAGCACAGATACGCAGTATTTT.

The rearrangement joins TRBV7-2 to TRBJ2-1; 16 bases align to TRBD2. Unmatched junction bases numbered 8, after V lost 4 bases and J lost 8 bases. This CDR3 is built from 17 residues. The germline CDR1 and CDR2 sequences are SGHTA and FQGNSA. The CDR3 reads CASSSGTSGGALDEQFF. In nucleotides, the CDR3 is TGTGCCAGCAGCTCCGGGACTAGCGGGGGGGCCTTAGATGAGCAGTTCTTC.

Here the CDR3 reads CASSLTTGLYNEQFF. The DNA for the CDR3 is TGTGCCAGCAGCCTTACGACAGGACTTTACAATGAGCAGTTCTTC. The V call is TRBV3-1 (or the pseudogene TRBV3-2), the J call TRBJ2-1; TRBD1 might be the D (6 bases). This CDR3 is built from 15 residues. CDR1 and CDR2 (germline): LGHDT, YNNKEL (reference sequence). Trimming removed 4 bases at V and 4 bases at J, with 14 bases between.

The chain combines TRBV7-9 with TRBJ1-1; D possibly corresponds to TRBD1 (6 bases). The CDR3 runs 16 residues. Germline V gene sequence: CDR1 SEHNR, CDR2 FQNEAQ (reference sequence). Trimming took off 7 bases at V and 2 bases at J, with 20 bases between the two ends. The CDR3 region has the DNA TGTGCCAGCACCCTGTGGGCATCAGGGGCAAACACTGAAGCTTTCTTT. Residues: CASTLWASGANTEAFF. The whole variable domain, filled in from reference TRBV7-9 and TRBJ1-1, reads DTGVSQNPRHKITKRGQNVTFRCDPISEHNRLYWYRQTLGQGPEFLTYFQNEAQLEKSRLLSDRFSAERPKGSFSTLEIQRTEQGDSAMYLCASTLWASGANTEAFFGQGTRLTVV.

This clone was recorded once. The CDR3: CASSQRSGQNNQPQHF. The CDR3 nucleotides are TGCGCCAGCAGCCAAAGGTCCGGACAGAACAATCAGCCCCAGCATTTT. The genes are TRBV4-1 and TRBJ1-5, with a possible D match to TRBD1 (6 bases). This CDR3 is 16 amino acids long. The germline V and J ends were trimmed by 2 bases and 3 bases, with 14 bases remaining between them. Germline values: CDR1 MGHRA, CDR2 YSYEKL.

V and J are TRBV5-4 and TRBJ2-2; 7 nucleotides align to TRBD2. Germline V gene sequence: CDR1 SGHNT, CDR2 YYREEE (reference sequence). The CDR3 is made up of 16 amino acids. V dropped 0 bases and J dropped 1; count of bases not matched to a gene: 3. The CDR3 DNA reads as TGTGCCAGCAGCTTGGCTGGCGGGGGGAACACCGGGGAGCTGTTTTTT. Amino acid sequence: CASSLAGGGNTGELFF.

This clone was recorded once. This chain links TRBV7-2 with TRBJ1-1; perhaps TRBD1 as D (6 bases). V lost 7 bases and J 3 bases, leaving 15 bases between the germline ends. This CDR3 is 14 amino acids long. Looked up from germline, CDR1 is SGHTA and CDR2 is FQGNSA. This CDR3 is CASTPRGGYTEAFF. CDR3 sequence (DNA): TGTGCCAGCACCCCTCGGGGGGGCTACACTGAAGCTTTCTTT.

This chain connects TRBV30 to TRBJ1-5, with TRBD1 matching over 8 bases. V was clipped by 2 bases and J by 1 base; unmatched bases: 7. In germline, CDR1 is GTSNPN, CDR2 SVGIG (reference sequence). The CDR3 extends over 16 amino acids. CDR3 sequence: CAWSRRTGPSNQPQHF. CDR3 bases: TGTGCCTGGAGTCGACGGACAGGGCCAAGCAATCAGCCCCAGCATTTT.

This clone was counted only a few times. The chain recombines TRBV7-2 with TRBJ2-7; the match to TRBD2 covers 9 bases. Germline CDR1 SGHTA, CDR2 FQGNSA. The CDR3 extends over 15 amino acids. Trimming at V came to 0 bases and at J to 3 bases, leaving 3 bases not matched to a gene. The CDR3 region has the DNA TGTGCCAGCAGCTTAGCTAGCGGGGGATACTACGAGCAGTACTTC. Protein product: CASSLASGGYYEQYF. The full variable domain, with the rest looked up from reference TRBV7-2 and TRBJ2-7, is GAGVSQSPSNKVTEKGKDVELRCDPISGHTALYWYRQSLGQGLEFLIYFQGNSAPDKSGLPSDRFSAERTGGSVSTLTIQRTQQEDSAVYLCASSLASGGYYEQYFGPGTRLTVT.

The chain links TRBV7-2 to TRBJ2-3; 12 nucleotides match TRBD2. The CDR3 covers 15 residues. After removal of 5 bases from V and 7 bases from J, the junction contained 7 bases not matched to a gene. Germline V gene lookup returns CDR1 SGHTA and CDR2 FQGNSA. The CDR3 protein is CASSQTSGSLYTQYF. In nucleotides, the CDR3 is TGTGCCAGCAGCCAGACTAGCGGGAGTTTGTATACGCAGTATTTT.

This rearrangement joins TRBV4-1 to TRBJ2-5, with TRBD1 matching over 10 bases. The CDR3 is 17 residues long. V was pared by 0 bases and J by 4 bases, with 8 bases of the junction left unmatched. Germline-derived CDR1 and CDR2 are MGHRA and YSYEKL. CDR3 in DNA: TGCGCCAGCAGCCAAGATCCTGAGACAGGGGGCGGAGAGACCCAGTACTTC. This gives the protein CASSQDPETGGGETQYF.

This clone has only one observation. The chain uses TRBV2 and TRBJ2-7, with TRBD2 identical over 9 bases. Per the germline V gene, CDR1 is SNHLY and CDR2 is FYNNEI. The length of the CDR3 is 18 residues. The V and J ends lost 11 bases and 4 bases, in that order; junction bases with no gene match: 24. The DNA of the CDR3 is TGTGCCGGTGGGGGCAGGGTCGGCGCGGGAGGGCCCCATTACGAGCAGTACTTC. This sequence encodes CAGGGRVGAGGPHYEQYF.

The chain links TRBV7-8 to TRBJ1-5; a possible D gene is TRBD1 (6 bases). Germline CDR1 SGHVS, CDR2 FQNEAQ. The ends were cut back, 4 bases at V and 7 bases at J, with 14 bases in the middle. CDR3 length: 14 amino acids. CDR3 nucleotides: TGTGCCAGCAGCTCCTCCAGGGGCTCCCAGCCCCAGCATTTT. Encoded protein: CASSSSRGSQPQHF. Using reference TRBV7-8 and TRBJ1-5 for the parts outside the CDR3, the full variable domain is GAGVSQSPRYKVAKRGQDVALRCDPISGHVSLFWYQQALGQGPEFLTYFQNEAQLDKSGLPSDRFFAERPEGSVSTLKIQRTQQEDSAVYLCASSSSRGSQPQHFGDGTRLSIL.

The V and J genes are TRBV10-3 and TRBJ1-2; the match to TRBD1 covers 7 bases. J was trimmed by 4 bases and V by 7 bases; bases with no gene match: 12. CDR1 ENHRY and CDR2 SYGVKD come from the germline V gene. The CDR3 consists of 15 residues. CDR3: CAINSPEGQIYGYTF. The CDR3 nucleotides read TGTGCCATCAACTCACCCGAGGGACAGATCTATGGCTACACCTTC.

The sample holds one count of this clone. This sequence joins TRBV6-5 and TRBJ2-5; a possible D gene is TRBD1 (5 bases). CDR1 is MNHEY, CDR2 SVGAGI, per germline. The CDR3 spans 12 residues. Trimming cost V 10 bases and J 9 bases, with 18 bases left between them. The CDR3 loop reads CATESTVRAQYF. DNA for the CDR3: TGTGCCACCGAATCGACAGTTCGGGCCCAGTACTTC.

The chain combines TRBV2 with TRBJ1-2; D may be TRBD1 (5 bases). Trimming cost V 2 bases and J 5 bases, with 12 bases left between them. This CDR3 is built from 14 residues. CDR1 SNHLY and CDR2 FYNNEI come from the germline V gene. CDR3 amino acids: CASSETGSLYGYTF. The CDR3 DNA reads as TGTGCCAGCAGTGAAACAGGTTCTTTATATGGCTACACCTTC.

This clone occurred once. This chain links TRBV27 with TRBJ1-5, with D perhaps matching TRBD1 (5 bases). Germline CDR1 is MNHEY and CDR2 is SMNVEV (reference sequence). V was cut by 3 bases and J by 4 bases, with 10 bases left in between. CDR3 length: 14 residues. The CDR3 coding sequence is TGTGCCAGCAGTTTTGCAGGGCCTAATCAGCCCCAGCATTTT. Translation: CASSFAGPNQPQHF.

The chain links TRBV6-5 to TRBJ1-2; 11 bases match TRBD1. The CDR3 contains 13 residues. V was pared by 6 bases and J by 8 bases, with 5 bases of the junction left unmatched. Germline V lookup: CDR1 MNHEY, CDR2 SVGAGI. The CDR3 nucleotides are TGTGCCAGCAGCCCGGGACAGGGGGTCGGCTACACCTTC. Protein product: CASSPGQGVGYTF.

The count of this clone is one. The chain joins TRBV18 to TRBJ2-1, with D possibly TRBD2 on 6 matching bases. The CDR3 is 15 amino acids. The germline gives CDR1 KGHSH, CDR2 LQKENI. V was cut by 5 bases and J by 5 bases, with 16 bases left in between. The CDR3 loop reads CASSDKGLLDNEQFF. CDR3 DNA: TGTGCCAGCTCAGATAAGGGACTGTTAGACAATGAGCAGTTCTTC.

CDR3 coding DNA: TGTGCCAGCAGCTCACAGGGGGGTGTCACTGAAGCTTTCTTT. Translation: CASSSQGGVTEAFF. The chain uses TRBV7-2 and TRBJ1-1, with 8 bases aligning to TRBD1. V lost 4 bases to trimming and J lost 4 bases; unmatched junction nucleotides: 5. The germline CDR1 and CDR2 sequences are SGHTA and FQGNSA. This CDR3 has 14 amino acids.

The V and J genes are TRBV2 and TRBJ1-4, with no clear D. V lost 8 bases to trimming and J lost 7 bases, with 14 bases between them. CDR3 length: 13 residues. Germline V lookup: CDR1 SNHLY, CDR2 FYNNEI. The CDR3 bases are TGTGCCAGCCTTGCTGAAAGGAGTGAAAAACTGTTTTTT. Protein: CASLAERSEKLFF.

The table lists this clone with a few counts. This chain uses TRBV7-2 with TRBJ1-6, with TRBD1 matching over 9 bases. V trimming: 5 bases; J trimming: 8 bases; junction bases outside the gene matches: 4. This CDR3 has 14 amino acids. Germline assignment: CDR1 SGHTA and CDR2 FQGNSA. The CDR3 sequence is CASSTRTGDSPLHF. CDR3 DNA: TGTGCCAGCAGCACACGGACAGGGGATTCACCCCTCCACTTT.

The table lists this clone with a count of one. The CDR3 here is CASSLAGGYNEQFF. The DNA for the CDR3 is TGTGCCAGCAGTCTAGCGGGGGGCTACAATGAGCAGTTCTTC. The gene calls are TRBV28 and TRBJ2-1; 11 bases map to TRBD2. V trimming: 5 bases; J trimming: 3 bases; junction bases outside the gene matches: 0. The germline gives CDR1 MDHEN, CDR2 SYDVKM. This CDR3 spans 14 amino acids.

The genes are TRBV18 and TRBJ2-7; D unclear. Trimming stripped 2 bases from V and 2 bases from J, with 4 bases between. CDR1 is KGHSH and CDR2 is LQKENI in the germline V gene. This CDR3 is built from 12 residues. This CDR3 is CASSPSAYEQYF. CDR3 DNA sequence: TGTGCCAGCTCACCATCGGCCTACGAGCAGTACTTC.

CDR3 amino acids: CATSEAGQGSNEQFF. The CDR3 DNA is TGTGCCACCAGTGAGGCTGGACAGGGGAGCAATGAGCAGTTCTTC. The gene calls are TRBV24-1 and TRBJ2-1, with TRBD1 matching over 9 bases. Trimming took 4 bases from V and 6 from J; bases not matched to a gene: 6. This CDR3 is built from 15 residues. The germline V gene encodes CDR1 KGHDR and CDR2 SFDVKD.